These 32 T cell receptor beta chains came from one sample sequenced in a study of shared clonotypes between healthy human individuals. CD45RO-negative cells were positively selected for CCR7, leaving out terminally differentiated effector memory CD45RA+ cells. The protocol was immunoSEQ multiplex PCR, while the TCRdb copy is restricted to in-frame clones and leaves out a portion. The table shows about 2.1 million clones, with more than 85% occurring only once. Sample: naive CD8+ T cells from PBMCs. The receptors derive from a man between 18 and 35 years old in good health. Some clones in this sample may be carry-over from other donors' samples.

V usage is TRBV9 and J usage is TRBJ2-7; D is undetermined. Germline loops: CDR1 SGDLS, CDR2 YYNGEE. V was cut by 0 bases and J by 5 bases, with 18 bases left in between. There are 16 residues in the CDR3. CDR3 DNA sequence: TGTGCCAGCAGCGTAGATGCCAACCCACCCGGCGACGAGCAGTACTTC. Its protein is CASSVDANPPGDEQYF.

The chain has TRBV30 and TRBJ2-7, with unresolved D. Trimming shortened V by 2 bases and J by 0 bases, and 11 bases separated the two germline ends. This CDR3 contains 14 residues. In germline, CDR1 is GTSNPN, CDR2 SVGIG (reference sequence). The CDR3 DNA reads TGTGCCTGGAGTATAGAACCCTACTCCTACGAGCAGTACTTC. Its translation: CAWSIEPYSYEQYF.

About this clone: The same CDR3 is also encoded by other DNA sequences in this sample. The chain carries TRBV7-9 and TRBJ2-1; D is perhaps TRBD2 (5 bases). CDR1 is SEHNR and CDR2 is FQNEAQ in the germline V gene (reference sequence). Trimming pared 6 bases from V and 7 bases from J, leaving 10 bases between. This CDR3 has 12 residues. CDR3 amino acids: CASRAGKNEQFF. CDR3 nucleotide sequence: TGTGCCAGCAGAGCCGGGAAAAATGAGCAGTTCTTC.

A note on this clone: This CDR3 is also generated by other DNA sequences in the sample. The CDR3 spells CASSDRGSYEQYF. Written as DNA, the CDR3 is TGTGCCAGCAGTGATCGAGGGTCCTACGAGCAGTACTTC. The chain uses TRBV2 and TRBJ2-7; the D gene is possibly TRBD2 (5 bases). CDR1 and CDR2 from the germline V gene are SNHLY and FYNNEI. V lost 3 bases and J 1 base, leaving 7 bases between the germline ends. The CDR3 totals 13 residues.

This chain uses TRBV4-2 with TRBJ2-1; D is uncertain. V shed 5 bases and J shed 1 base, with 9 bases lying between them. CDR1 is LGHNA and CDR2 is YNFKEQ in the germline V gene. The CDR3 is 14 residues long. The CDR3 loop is CASSTDGSYNEQFF. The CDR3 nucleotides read TGTGCCAGCAGCACCGACGGATCCTACAATGAGCAGTTCTTC.

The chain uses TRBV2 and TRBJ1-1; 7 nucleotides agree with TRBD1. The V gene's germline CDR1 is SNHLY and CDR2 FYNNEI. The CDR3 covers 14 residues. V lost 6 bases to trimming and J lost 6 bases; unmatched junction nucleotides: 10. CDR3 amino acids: CASRDDRAGAEAFF. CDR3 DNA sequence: TGTGCCAGCAGAGATGACAGGGCAGGGGCTGAAGCTTTCTTT.

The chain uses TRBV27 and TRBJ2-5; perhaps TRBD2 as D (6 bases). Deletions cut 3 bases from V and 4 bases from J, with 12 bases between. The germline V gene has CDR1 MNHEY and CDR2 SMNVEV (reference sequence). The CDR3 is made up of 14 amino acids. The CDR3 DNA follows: TGTGCCAGCAGTTTTGTGGGAGGAGGAGAGACCCAGTACTTC. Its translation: CASSFVGGGETQYF.

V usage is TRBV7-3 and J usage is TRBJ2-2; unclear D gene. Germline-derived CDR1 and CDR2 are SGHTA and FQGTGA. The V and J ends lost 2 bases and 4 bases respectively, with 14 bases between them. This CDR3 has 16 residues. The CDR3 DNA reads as TGTGCCAGCAGCTTAGGAGCCGCATCGGGCACCGGGGAGCTGTTTTTT. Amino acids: CASSLGAASGTGELFF.

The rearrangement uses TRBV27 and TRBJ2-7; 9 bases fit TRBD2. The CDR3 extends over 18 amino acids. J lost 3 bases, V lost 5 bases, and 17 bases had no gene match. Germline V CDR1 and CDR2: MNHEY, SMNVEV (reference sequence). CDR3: CASSPPLSYSGSVYEQYF. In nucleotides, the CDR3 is TGTGCCAGCAGTCCCCCCCTCTCATATAGCGGGAGCGTCTACGAGCAGTACTTC.

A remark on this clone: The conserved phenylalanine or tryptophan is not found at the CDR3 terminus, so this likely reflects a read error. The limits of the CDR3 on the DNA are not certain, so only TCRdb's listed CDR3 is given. The CDR3 protein is CASSPQDRG. V and J are TRBV5-6 and TRBJ1-4; the listed D gene, TRBD1, was not tested against the DNA. Germline V CDR1 and CDR2: SGHDT, YYEEEE. The CDR3 comprises 9 residues, both ends counted.

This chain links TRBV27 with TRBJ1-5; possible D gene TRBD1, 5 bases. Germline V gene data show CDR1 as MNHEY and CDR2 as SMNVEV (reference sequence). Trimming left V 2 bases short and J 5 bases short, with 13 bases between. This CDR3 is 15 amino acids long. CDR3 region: CASSLGAVGHQPQHF. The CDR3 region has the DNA TGTGCCAGCAGTTTAGGGGCGGTCGGGCATCAGCCCCAGCATTTT.

CDR3: CSVGRTSGRSDTQYF. As DNA, the CDR3 is TGCAGCGTCGGCCGGACTAGCGGGAGATCAGATACGCAGTATTTT. V and J are TRBV29-1 and TRBJ2-3; 13 bases line up with TRBD2. The CDR3 extends over 15 amino acids. V trimming: 6 bases; J trimming: 4 bases; junction bases outside the gene matches: 7. CDR1 and CDR2 (germline): SQVTM, ANQGSEA.

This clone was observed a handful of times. CDR3 in amino acids: CASSHSATGSVTEAFF. CDR3 DNA: TGCGCCAGCAGCCATTCAGCTACAGGGAGTGTCACTGAAGCTTTCTTT. V and J are TRBV4-3 and TRBJ1-1; weak D call: TRBD1 (6 bases). Germline CDR1 LGHNA, CDR2 YSLEER. This CDR3 spans 16 amino acids. V was shortened by 3 bases and J by 4 bases, with 18 bases between the two germline ends.

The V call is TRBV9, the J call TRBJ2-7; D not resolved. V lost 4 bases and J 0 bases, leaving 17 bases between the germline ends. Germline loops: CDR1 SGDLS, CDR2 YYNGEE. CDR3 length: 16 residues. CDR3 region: CASSPSGGATSYEQYF. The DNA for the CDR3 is TGTGCCAGCAGCCCTTCTGGCGGAGCCACCTCCTACGAGCAGTACTTC.

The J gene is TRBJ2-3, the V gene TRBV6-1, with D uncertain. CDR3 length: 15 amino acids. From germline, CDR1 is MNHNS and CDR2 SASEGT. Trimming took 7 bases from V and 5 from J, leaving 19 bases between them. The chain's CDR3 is CASIRARSDEDTQYF. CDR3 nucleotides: TGTGCCAGCATTAGGGCGAGAAGCGATGAAGATACGCAGTATTTT.

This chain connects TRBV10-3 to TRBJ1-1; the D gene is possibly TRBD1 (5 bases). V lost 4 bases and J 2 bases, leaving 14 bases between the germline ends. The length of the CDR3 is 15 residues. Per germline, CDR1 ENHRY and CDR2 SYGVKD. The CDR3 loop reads CAISAGQLLNTEAFF. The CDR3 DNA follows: TGTGCCATCAGTGCCGGACAATTACTCAACACTGAAGCTTTCTTT.

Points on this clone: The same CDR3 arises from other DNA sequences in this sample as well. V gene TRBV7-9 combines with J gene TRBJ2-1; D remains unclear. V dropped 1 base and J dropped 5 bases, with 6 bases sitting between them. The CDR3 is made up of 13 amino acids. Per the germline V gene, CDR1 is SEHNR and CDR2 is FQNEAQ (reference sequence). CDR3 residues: CASSLERDNEQFF. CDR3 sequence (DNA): TGTGCCAGCAGCTTAGAGCGAGACAATGAGCAGTTCTTC.

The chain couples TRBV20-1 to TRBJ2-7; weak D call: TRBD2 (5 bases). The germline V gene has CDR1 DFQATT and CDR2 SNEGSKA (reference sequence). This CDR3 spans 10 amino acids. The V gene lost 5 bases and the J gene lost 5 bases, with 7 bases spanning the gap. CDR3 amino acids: CSASGNEQYF. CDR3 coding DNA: TGCAGTGCTTCGGGGAACGAGCAGTACTTC.

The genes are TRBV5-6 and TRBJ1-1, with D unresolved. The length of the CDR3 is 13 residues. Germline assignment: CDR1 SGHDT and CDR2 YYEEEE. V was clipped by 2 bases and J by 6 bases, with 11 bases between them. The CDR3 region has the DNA TGTGCCAGCAGCTTTGACGGCCAAGCTGAAGCTTTCTTT. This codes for CASSFDGQAEAFF.

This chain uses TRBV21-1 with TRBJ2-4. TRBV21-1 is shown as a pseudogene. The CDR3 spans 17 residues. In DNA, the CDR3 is TGTGCCAGCAGCAAAGTAGCCGGGCCTCTGGGCGGAAACATTCAGTACTTC. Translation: CASSKVAGPLGGNIQYF.

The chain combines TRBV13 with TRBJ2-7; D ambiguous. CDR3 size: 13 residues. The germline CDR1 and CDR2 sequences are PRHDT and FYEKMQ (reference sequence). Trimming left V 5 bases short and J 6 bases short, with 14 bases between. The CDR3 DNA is TGTGCCAGCAGCGACGGACGCCGGGTCGAGCAGTACTTC. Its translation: CASSDGRRVEQYF.

CDR3 sequence: CASAHRGFYNEQFF. In DNA, the CDR3 is TGTGCCAGCGCTCACAGGGGTTTTTACAATGAGCAGTTCTTC. The chain uses TRBV19 and TRBJ2-1, with 7 bases lining up with TRBD1. Per germline, CDR1 LNHDA and CDR2 SQIVND (reference sequence). The CDR3 runs to 14 residues. V lost 9 bases to trimming and J lost 4 bases; unmatched junction nucleotides: 9.

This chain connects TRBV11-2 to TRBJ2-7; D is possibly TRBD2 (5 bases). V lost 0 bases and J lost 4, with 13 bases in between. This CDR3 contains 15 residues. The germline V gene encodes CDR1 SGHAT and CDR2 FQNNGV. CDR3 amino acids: CASSLDGSLRYEQYF. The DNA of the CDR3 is TGTGCCAGCAGCTTAGATGGGAGCCTTAGATACGAGCAGTACTTC.

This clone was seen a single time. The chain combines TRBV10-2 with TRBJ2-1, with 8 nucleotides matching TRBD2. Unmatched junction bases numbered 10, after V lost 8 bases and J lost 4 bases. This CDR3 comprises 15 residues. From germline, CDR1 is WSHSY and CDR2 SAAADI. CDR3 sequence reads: CASAPELAGYNEQFF. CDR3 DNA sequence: TGCGCCAGCGCCCCGGAATTAGCGGGGTACAATGAGCAGTTCTTC.

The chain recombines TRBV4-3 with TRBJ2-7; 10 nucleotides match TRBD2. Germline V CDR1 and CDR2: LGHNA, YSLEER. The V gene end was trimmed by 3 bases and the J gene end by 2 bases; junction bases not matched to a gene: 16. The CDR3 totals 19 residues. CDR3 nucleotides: TGCGCCAGCAGCCAGACCAGGCTAGCGGGAGTAACCGGGACCTACGAGCAGTACTTC. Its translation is CASSQTRLAGVTGTYEQYF.

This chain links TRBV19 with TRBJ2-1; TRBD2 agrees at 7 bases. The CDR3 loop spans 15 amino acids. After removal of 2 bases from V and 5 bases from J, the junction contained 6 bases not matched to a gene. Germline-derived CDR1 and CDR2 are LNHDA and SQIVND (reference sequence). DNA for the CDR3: TGTGCCAGTAGTATACCTAGCGGAGCCCACAATGAGCAGTTCTTC. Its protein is CASSIPSGAHNEQFF. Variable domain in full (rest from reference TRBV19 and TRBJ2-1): DGGITQSPKYLFRKEGQNVTLSCEQNLNHDAMYWYRQDPGQGLRLIYYSQIVNDFQKGDIAEGYSVSREKKESFPLTVTSAQKNPTAFYLCASSIPSGAHNEQFFGPGTRLTVL.

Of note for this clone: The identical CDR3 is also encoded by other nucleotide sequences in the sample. The CDR3 bases are TGTGCCAGTAGTATAAGTCGGGGGAACACTGAAGCTTTCTTT. This encodes CASSISRGNTEAFF. The chain couples TRBV19 to TRBJ1-1; D unclear. The germline gives CDR1 LNHDA, CDR2 SQIVND (reference sequence). The V end was cut by 2 bases, the J end by 1 base, with 8 bases between. The CDR3 spans 14 residues.

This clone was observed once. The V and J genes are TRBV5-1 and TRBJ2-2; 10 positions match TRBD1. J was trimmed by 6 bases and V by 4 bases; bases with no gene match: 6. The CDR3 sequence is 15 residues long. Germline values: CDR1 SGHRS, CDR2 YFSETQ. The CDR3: CASSKDRGYAGELFF. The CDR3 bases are TGCGCCAGCAGCAAGGACAGGGGGTATGCCGGGGAGCTGTTTTTT.

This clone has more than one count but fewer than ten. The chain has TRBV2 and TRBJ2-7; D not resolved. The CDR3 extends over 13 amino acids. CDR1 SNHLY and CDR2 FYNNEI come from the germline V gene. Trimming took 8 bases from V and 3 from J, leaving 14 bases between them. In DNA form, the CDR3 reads TGTGCCAGCCTTAATCAAGGCTTCTACGAGCAGTACTTC. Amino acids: CASLNQGFYEQYF.

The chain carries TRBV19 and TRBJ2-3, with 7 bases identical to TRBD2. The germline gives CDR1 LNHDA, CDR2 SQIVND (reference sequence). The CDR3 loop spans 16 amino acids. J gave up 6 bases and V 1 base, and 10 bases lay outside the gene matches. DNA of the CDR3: TGTGCCAGTAGTATAGGCCTAGCGGAAACAGAGGATACGCAGTATTTT. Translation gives CASSIGLAETEDTQYF.

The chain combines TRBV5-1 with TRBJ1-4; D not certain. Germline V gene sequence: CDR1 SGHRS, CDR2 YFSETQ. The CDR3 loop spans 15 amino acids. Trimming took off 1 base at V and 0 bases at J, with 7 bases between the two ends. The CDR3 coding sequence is TGCGCCAGCAGCTTGTGGCCCGCAACTAATGAAAAACTGTTTTTT. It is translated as CASSLWPATNEKLFF.

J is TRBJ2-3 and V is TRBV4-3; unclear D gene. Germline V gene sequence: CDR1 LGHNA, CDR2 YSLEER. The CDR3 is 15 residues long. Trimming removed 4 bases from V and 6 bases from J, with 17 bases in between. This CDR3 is CASSRLLRQGDTQYF. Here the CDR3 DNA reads TGCGCCAGCAGCCGCCTCCTCCGGCAAGGGGATACGCAGTATTTT.